This TCR beta chain was captured in a study of cytomegalovirus exposure and HLA in healthy donors (TCRdb year 2017). A note on the overall study: The 500 to 800 repertoires of the first cohort and the 95 to 150 validation repertoires were produced on the same platform, according to a later analysis. The aim of the study was to test whether cataloging public T cell receptors could identify signatures of past pathogen exposure. Besides the first cohort of roughly 640 subjects, a separate validation cohort made up of roughly 130 different subjects was used. High-throughput TCR immunosequencing, statistical association of individual TCRs with disease status, and machine learning were combined to predict cytomegalovirus infection status.

Separate from the roughly 700-subject first cohort, the validation cohort of 90 to 150 subjects was the group to which the donors belonged. A remark on this clone: No cognate antigen has been identified for it. There are no base qualities to consult, and no much larger clone falls within one base.

The paper as a whole reports these results and caveats: In the study, some 160 TCR beta chains were listed as associated with cytomegalovirus. A few of the identified cytomegalovirus-associated TCR beta chains were confirmed in vitro to be specific for cytomegalovirus antigens. Cytomegalovirus status was reported to be diagnosed by the classifier with high specificity and sensitivity in both the original and validation cohorts. Most TCR sequences were seen in very few donors, while some public TCRs were found in many individuals. The validation cohort had no HLA typing available for a later analysis, so co-occurrence within that cohort was assessed over all 130 or so repertoires. It was suggested by the authors that the approach could potentially be generalized to other disease states and immunological phenotypes. A later analysis found that TCRs clustered in the first cohort also tended to co-occur in the approximately 120 validation repertoires, with approximately 94% of cluster scores above 0.

The CDR3 runs 15 amino acids, cysteine and phenylalanine included. Only the CDR3 region is kept as DNA, spanning 45 bases read in frame from base 1. The CDR1 and CDR2 encoded by the germline V gene (reference sequence) are GTSNPN and SVGIG. The trim is 0 bases for V and 6 bases for J, with a gap of 14 bases between the germline ends. Library preparation employed the immunoSEQ multiplex PCR assay. Regarding the original processing steps: A statistical classification framework was built for diagnosing cytomegalovirus status from the catalog of TCR beta chain sequences. Drawn from immuneACCESS, this table holds only the in-frame rearrangements with V and J called that TCRdb kept. Clones are partly lost; checked studies trace under half to an unresolved V gene and leave the rest unexplained. V and J calls and clone size follow that table, whereas D and trimming were derived from the DNA. The sample records roughly 300,000 clones, around 90% of which are singletons. The ten largest clones represent roughly 1.2% of the sample.

The TCR originated in a woman aged 25-40 years in good health and CMV-seropositive. Sequencing was done on a sample of PBMCs. The V and J genes are TRBV30 and TRBJ1-4, with an unclear D gene assignment. The nucleotides read TGTGCCTGGAGTGTACGTATCCGGGTCGATGAAAAACTGTTTTTT. This yields the protein CAWSVRIRVDEKLFF. The entire variable domain, with the stretches around the CDR3 drawn from the reference TRBV30 and TRBJ1-4 proteins, is SQTIHQWPATLVQPVGSPLSLECTVEGTSNPNLYWYRQAAGRGLQLLFYSVGIGQISSEVPQNLSASRPQDRQFILSSKKLLLSDSGFYLCAWSVRIRVDEKLFFGSGTQLSVL.